This is a list of T cell receptor beta chains from one sample in a study of blood T cell repertoires in COVID-19. Data came from immunoSEQ multiplex PCR; TCRdb stores just in-frame clones and leaves some out. The data show about 280,000 clones, around 90% seen once. The sequencing input was PBMCs or T cells enriched from blood (not recorded which). Receptors originate from a woman younger than 45 who had recovered from COVID-19. Each CDR3 is given with its conserved first and last residue. D genes are given only for firm matches. Only part of the rows carry a size: once, few, many, or a class if the clone is expanded.

j_gene,v_gene,d_gene,len,abundance,CDR3aa,CDR3nt
TRBJ1-2,TRBV19,TRBD1,15,-,CASSTTPGQGNGYTF,TGTGCCAGTAGTACTACGCCGGGACAGGGAAATGGCTACACCTTC
TRBJ1-2,TRBV5-4,TRBD1,16,-,CASSLDRGLLNYGYTF,TGTGCCAGCAGCTTGGACAGGGGGCTCTTGAACTATGGCTACACCTTC
TRBJ2-3,TRBV11-2,-,14,-,CASSLGQGYGTQYF,TGTGCCAGCAGCTTAGGCCAGGGGTATGGCACGCAGTATTTT
TRBJ1-2,TRBV5-1,-,14,-,CASSLADNSYGYTF,TGCGCCAGCAGCTTGGCCGACAACAGCTATGGCTACACCTTC
TRBJ2-1,TRBV7-6,-,15,-,CASSANPGQHNEQFF,TGTGCCAGCAGCGCTAATCCGGGACAACACAATGAGCAGTTCTTC
TRBJ2-3,TRBV27,TRBD1,16,-,CASSLRDRGRADTQYF,TGTGCCAGCAGTCTCCGGGACAGGGGGCGCGCAGATACGCAGTATTTT
TRBJ1-3,TRBV4-3,-,19,-,CASSQESESYGGGFSTIYF,TGCGCCAGCAGCCAAGAAAGCGAATCCTACGGTGGGGGGTTTAGCACCATATATTTT
TRBJ2-5,TRBV5-1,-,15,-,CASSLEVASGDAQYF,TGCGCCAGCAGCTTGGAGGTGGCGTCAGGGGACGCCCAGTACTTC
TRBJ1-5,TRBV27,-,14,-,CASSLNRGNQPQHF,TGTGCCAGCAGCCTGAACAGGGGCAATCAGCCCCAGCATTTT
TRBJ2-5,TRBV27,-,13,-,CASSFGGKETQYF,TGTGCCAGCAGTTTCGGGGGAAAAGAGACCCAGTACTTC
TRBJ1-5,TRBV7-2,-,14,once,CASDRFGSNQPQHF,TGTGCCAGCGACAGGTTCGGGAGCAATCAGCCCCAGCATTTT
TRBJ2-3,TRBV28,-,15,-,CASRPRSSSTDTQYF,TGTGCCAGCAGACCCCGGTCTAGCAGCACAGATACGCAGTATTTT
TRBJ2-1,TRBV30,-,16,-,CAWSVGRHSSYNEQFF,TGTGCCTGGAGTGTAGGCAGACATAGCTCCTACAATGAGCAGTTCTTC
TRBJ2-3,TRBV3-1/TRBV3-2,-,14,-,CASPISRRADTQYF,TGTGCCAGCCCCATCTCGCGGCGCGCAGATACGCAGTATTTT
TRBJ2-3,TRBV30,TRBD1,13,-,CASSTGATDTQYF,TGTGCCTCTTCGACAGGGGCCACAGATACGCAGTATTTT
TRBJ2-7,TRBV28,-,11,-,CASRGSPQQYF,TGTGCCAGCAGGGGCAGTCCTCAGCAGTACTTC
TRBJ1-5,TRBV6-2/TRBV6-3,-,14,-,CASSYAGSHQPQHF,TGTGCCAGCAGTTATGCCGGGAGCCACCAGCCCCAGCATTTT
TRBJ2-1,TRBV7-3,TRBD2,18,-,CASSLAPSGHSSYNEQFF,TGTGCCAGCAGCTTAGCCCCTAGCGGTCATAGCTCCTACAATGAGCAGTTCTTC
TRBJ1-1,TRBV6-5,TRBD1,13,-,CASRRGQAGEAFF,TGTGCCAGCAGGCGAGGACAGGCCGGGGAAGCTTTCTTT
TRBJ2-1,TRBV27,TRBD2,16,-,CASVPQTSGSTGEQFF,TGTGCCAGCGTCCCTCAGACTAGCGGGAGTACGGGCGAGCAGTTCTTC
TRBJ2-7,TRBV14,-,14,-,CASSQPGLAYEQYF,TGTGCCAGCAGCCAACCAGGGCTCGCCTACGAGCAGTACTTC
TRBJ1-1,TRBV9,TRBD1,14,-,CASSVGQGGTEAFF,TGTGCCAGCAGCGTTGGCCAGGGGGGCACTGAAGCTTTCTTT
TRBJ1-6,TRBV28,-,13,-,CASSFPPGSPLHF,TGTGCCAGCAGTTTCCCTCCCGGGTCACCCCTCCACTTT
TRBJ2-7,TRBV11-2,-,13,-,CASSLDLRYEQYF,TGTGCCAGCAGCTTAGATCTCCGGTACGAGCAGTACTTC
TRBJ1-6,TRBV10-3,-,14,-,CATQAGAQNSPLHF,TGTGCCACCCAAGCGGGGGCTCAAAATTCACCCCTCCACTTT
TRBJ2-1,TRBV29-1,TRBD2,15,-,CSVGSGGFEGIEQFF,TGCAGCGTTGGTAGCGGGGGGTTTGAGGGAATTGAGCAGTTCTTC
TRBJ1-6,TRBV5-1,-,14,-,CASSLSSGNSPLHF,TGCGCCAGCAGCTTGTCGTCAGGGAATTCACCCCTCCACTTT
TRBJ1-2,TRBV27,-,11,many,CASSPGWGYTF,TGTGCCAGCAGCCCGGGATGGGGCTACACCTTC
TRBJ2-1,TRBV3-1/TRBV3-2,TRBD2,15,-,CASSHSRGGMNEQFF,TGTGCCAGCAGCCACTCCCGGGGAGGGATGAATGAGCAGTTCTTC
TRBJ2-1,TRBV6-5,-,14,-,CASSPGFSYNEQFF,TGTGCCAGCAGTCCAGGGTTCTCCTACAATGAGCAGTTCTTC
TRBJ1-2,TRBV7-6,-,12,-,CASSPRRDGYTF,TGTGCCAGCAGCCCCCGGCGGGATGGCTACACCTTC
TRBJ1-1,TRBV28,TRBD1,14,-,CASSLGTGGREAFF,TGTGCCAGCAGTTTGGGGACAGGGGGCCGTGAAGCTTTCTTT
TRBJ1-5,TRBV3-1/TRBV3-2,-,15,-,CASSQWAWGNQPQHF,TGTGCCAGCAGCCAATGGGCGTGGGGCAATCAGCCCCAGCATTTT
TRBJ2-2,TRBV5-1,-,19,-,CASSFLLVRRNPDTGELFF,TGCGCCAGCAGCTTTTTACTAGTCCGGAGGAACCCTGACACCGGGGAGCTGTTTTTT
TRBJ2-2,TRBV9,-,17,-,CASSVEPQTENTGELFF,TGTGCCAGCAGCGTAGAGCCACAGACAGAGAACACCGGGGAGCTGTTTTTT
TRBJ2-1,TRBV7-9,TRBD2,14,-,CAGKLVGGYNEQFF,TGTGCCGGAAAATTGGTGGGAGGGTACAATGAGCAGTTCTTC
TRBJ1-2,TRBV9,-,14,-,CASSPQGFWYGYTF,TGTGCCAGCAGCCCCCAGGGTTTTTGGTATGGCTACACCTTC
TRBJ1-1,TRBV6-1,-,11,-,CASSWTDEAFF,TGTGCCAGCAGTTGGACAGATGAAGCTTTCTTT
TRBJ1-5,TRBV12-5,TRBD1,15,-,CARTRTGGRDQPQHF,TGTGCTAGGACCCGTACAGGGGGCCGGGATCAGCCCCAGCATTTT
TRBJ1-6,TRBV5-6,TRBD1,15,few,CASSLTGQGASPLHF,TGTGCCAGCAGCTTAACGGGACAGGGGGCGTCACCCCTCCACTTT
TRBJ2-7,TRBV5-1,TRBD1,13,once,CASSFNRGGEQYF,TGCGCCAGCAGCTTCAACAGGGGTGGCGAGCAGTACTTC
TRBJ1-1,TRBV5-1,-,14,once,CASSFTGMNTEAFF,TGCGCCAGCAGCTTCACAGGGATGAACACTGAAGCTTTCTTT
TRBJ1-5,TRBV7-9,-,14,-,CASSYSNAHQPQHF,TGTGCCAGCAGCTATAGCAATGCGCATCAGCCCCAGCATTTT
TRBJ1-2,TRBV3-1/TRBV3-2,-,17,-,CASSQRIGHNRDYGYTF,TGTGCCAGCAGCCAAAGGATCGGACATAACAGGGACTATGGCTACACCTTC
TRBJ2-7,TRBV5-1,TRBD1,14,-,CASSRGGAGVEQYF,TGCGCCAGCAGTAGAGGGGGCGCGGGTGTCGAGCAGTACTTC